This T cell receptor beta chain appears in the sequencing data of a study of blood T cell repertoires in COVID-19. Background on the study: Acute and convalescent COVID-19 samples came from the United States, Italy and Spain. Sources were T cells, B-cell-depleted T cells, or PBMCs; the material itself was cDNA or gDNA.

As originally analysed: Estimation of nucleated cell counts was performed using reference gene primer amplification. Generated by immunoSEQ multiplex PCR, the TCRdb table keeps only in-frame clones and is missing some. D and trimming come from the DNA, and the V and J calls and clone size come from that table. The data hold 100,000 to 120,000 clones, with around 84% observed a single time. This receptor was identified in a human donor in a cohort sampled during active COVID-19. What was sequenced was peripheral blood.

DNA for the CDR3: TGTGCCAGCAGTTACCCTAGACAGGGGGGCTACGAGCAGTACTTC. It yields the protein CASSYPRQGGYEQYF. V usage is TRBV6-2 or TRBV6-3 and J usage is TRBJ2-7, with 9 nucleotides matching TRBD1. CDR3 length: 15 amino acids. The V and J ends lost 2 bases and 3 bases, in that order; junction bases with no gene match: 5. The germline CDR1 and CDR2 sequences are MNHEY and SVGEGT.